These 25 T cell receptor beta chains were sequenced from one sample in a study of early T cells in non-severe SARS-CoV-2 infection. Using its own MiXCR run on the 5' RACE reads, TCRdb lists one record per CDR3 protein. The sample records fewer than 80,000 distinct CDR3 sequences, roughly 4.9% being singletons. The specimen was whole blood, collected at baseline. The receptors derive from an adult who was a healthcare worker with PCR-confirmed SARS-CoV-2 infection or an uninfected control (not recorded which). The donor label of this sample is uncertain.

The table lists this clonotype with a few counts. The chain links TRBV6-2 or TRBV6-3 to TRBJ1-2; 7 bases match TRBD1. Germline V gives CDR1 MNHEY, CDR2 SVGEGT. V shed 0 bases and J 3 bases; nucleotides not matched to a gene: 4. The CDR3 runs to 15 residues. The DNA of the CDR3 is TGTGCCAGCAGTTACTCTGGACAGGCACACTATGGCTACACCTTC. Translating gives CASSYSGQAHYGYTF.

Only a few counts were recorded for this clonotype. The V call is TRBV9, the J call TRBJ1-1; no definite D call. CDR1 and CDR2 (germline): SGDLS, YYNGEE. V was shortened by 0 bases and J by 1 base, with 10 bases between the two germline ends. The CDR3 is made up of 15 amino acids. Here the CDR3 DNA reads TGTGCCAGCAGCGTAGGCGTCAGGCAGAACACTGAAGCTTTCTTT. Residues: CASSVGVRQNTEAFF.

This clonotype was recorded many times. CDR3 amino acids: CASSQDQGFGANVLTF. The CDR3 coding sequence is TGTGCCAGCAGCCAAGACCAGGGCTTTGGGGCCAACGTCCTGACTTTC. J is TRBJ2-6 and V is TRBV14; D might be TRBD1 (5 bases). From germline, CDR1 is SGHDN and CDR2 FVKESK. With 0 bases removed from V and 3 bases from J, the gap between germline ends came to 9 bases. The CDR3 runs 16 residues.

At least ten counts were recorded for this clonotype. This chain uses TRBV28 with TRBJ1-2, with D possibly matching TRBD1 (5 bases). The CDR3 has 14 amino acids. Trimming shortened V by 7 bases and J by 5 bases, and 17 bases separated the two germline ends. Germline V CDR1 and CDR2: MDHEN, SYDVKM. CDR3 sequence: CASNLGVSWYGYTF. In nucleotides, the CDR3 is TGTGCCAGCAACTTAGGGGTCTCCTGGTATGGCTACACCTTC.

J is TRBJ2-7 and V is TRBV6-6; D gene ambiguous. The length of the CDR3 is 13 residues. The ends were cut back, 0 bases at V and 4 bases at J, with 7 bases in the middle. Germline V gives CDR1 MNHNY, CDR2 SVGAGI (reference sequence). CDR3 DNA sequence: TGTGCCAGCAGTTACTCGGCGCAATACGAGCAGTACTTC. It is translated as CASSYSAQYEQYF.

The chain is built from TRBV28 and TRBJ1-1, with 11 bases identical to TRBD1. The ends lost 6 bases at V and 3 bases at J; junction bases unmatched: 6. CDR3 size: 15 residues. Germline V CDR1 and CDR2: MDHEN, SYDVKM. CDR3 DNA: TGTGCCAGCAGCCCCTGGGACAGGGGGGACACTGAAGCTTTCTTT. Translation: CASSPWDRGDTEAFF.

The chain is built from TRBV29-1 and TRBJ2-4; 7 nucleotides agree with TRBD2. CDR3 length: 12 residues. CDR1 SQVTM and CDR2 ANQGSEA come from the germline V gene. The CDR3 is CTRGVTKNIQYF. CDR3 nucleotides: TGCACCCGGGGGGTAACCAAAAACATTCAGTACTTC.

The chain joins TRBV4-1 to TRBJ1-2, with TRBD1 as a possible D gene (5 bases). From germline, CDR1 is MGHRA and CDR2 YSYEKL. The length of the CDR3 is 15 residues. Trimming took off 3 bases at V and 7 bases at J, with 18 bases between the two ends. Here the CDR3 DNA reads TGCGCCAGCAGCCACTCAACCAGCGGGGCTGTTGGCTACACCTTC. As protein: CASSHSTSGAVGYTF.

This clonotype was seen at least ten times. The chain links TRBV10-3 to TRBJ1-1; no firm D call. This CDR3 region has 12 residues. The germline gives CDR1 ENHRY, CDR2 SYGVKD. Trimming took off 9 bases at V and 1 base at J, with 9 bases between the two ends. In DNA form, the CDR3 reads TGTGCCATAAAGGGAGGGAACACTGAAGCTTTCTTT. It yields the protein CAIKGGNTEAFF.

This clonotype was counted a few times. The gene calls are TRBV3-1 and TRBJ2-1, with 9 bases matching TRBD2. Germline V gene data show CDR1 as LGHDT and CDR2 as YNNKEL (reference sequence). There are 18 residues in the CDR3. Trimming removed 3 bases from V and 10 bases from J; junction bases left unmatched: 19. DNA of the CDR3: TGTGCCAGCAGCCACTCCCAGCCTAGCGGGGAGTACAATTGGGAGCAGTTCTTC. Its protein is CASSHSQPSGEYNWEQFF.

This chain links TRBV10-3 with TRBJ2-3; 11 bases agree with TRBD2. V lost 6 bases, J lost 2 bases, and 7 bases stayed unmatched. The CDR3 extends over 16 amino acids. Germline V gives CDR1 ENHRY, CDR2 SYGVKD. The CDR3 loop reads CAIRSSGGPHTDTQYF. The CDR3 DNA reads TGTGCCATCAGGTCTAGCGGGGGGCCACACACAGATACGCAGTATTTT.

This clonotype occurred many times. The chain joins TRBV6-5 to TRBJ2-3; 12 positions agree with TRBD2. Germline V gene sequence: CDR1 MNHEY, CDR2 SVGAGI. The J segment lost 7 bases and the V segment lost 2 bases, leaving 4 bases of the junction unmatched. This CDR3 spans 15 amino acids. CDR3 nucleotide sequence: TGTGCCAGCAGTTACCTAGCGGGGGGGTCCCATACGCAGTATTTT. Protein: CASSYLAGGSHTQYF.

This clonotype has more than one count but fewer than ten. V and J are TRBV7-2 and TRBJ1-4, with TRBD1 as a possible D gene (5 bases). This CDR3 is 15 amino acids long. With 6 bases removed from V and 7 bases from J, the gap between germline ends came to 18 bases. Germline values: CDR1 SGHTA, CDR2 FQGNSA. The chain's CDR3 is CASRKRAGRGEKLFF. For the CDR3, the DNA is TGTGCCAGCAGGAAGCGGGCAGGGCGGGGTGAAAAACTGTTTTTT.

This clonotype was detected ten times or more. V gene TRBV5-6 combines with J gene TRBJ1-1, with 7 bases matching TRBD1. The trim removed 7 bases at V and 1 base at J, leaving 10 bases unmatched. The germline V gene encodes CDR1 SGHDT and CDR2 YYEEEE. This CDR3 contains 15 residues. DNA of the CDR3: TGTGCCAGCGGGCTACTGACAGGGCCGAACACTGAAGCTTTCTTT. Its translation is CASGLLTGPNTEAFF.

The V gene is TRBV3-1, the J gene TRBJ2-3; no definite D call. Per the germline V gene, CDR1 is LGHDT and CDR2 is YNNKEL (reference sequence). This CDR3 spans 17 amino acids. Deletions cut 4 bases from V and 5 bases from J, with 22 bases between. CDR3 region: CASSRAPKDLYQDTQYF. CDR3 nucleotides: TGTGCCAGCAGCCGCGCGCCAAAGGACCTTTATCAAGATACGCAGTATTTT.

This clonotype has a handful of counts. The rearrangement uses TRBV25-1 and TRBJ2-5; 9 bases are a match to TRBD1. The V gene end was trimmed by 6 bases and the J gene end by 2 bases; junction bases not matched to a gene: 7. CDR3 length: 15 amino acids. Germline CDR1 and CDR2: MGHDK and SYGVNS. The CDR3 DNA sequence: TGTGCCAGCAGGAGTTTAGACAGGGGGCAAGAGACCCAGTACTTC. Its translation is CASRSLDRGQETQYF.

The chain carries TRBV7-9 and TRBJ2-7, with TRBD1 matching 7 bases. Per germline, CDR1 SEHNR and CDR2 FQNEAQ (reference sequence). The CDR3 is made up of 14 amino acids. V lost 1 base and J lost 6; bases outside the gene matches: 6. CDR3 region: CASSLDRGIFEQYF. For the CDR3, the DNA is TGTGCCAGCAGCTTAGACAGGGGAATTTTCGAGCAGTACTTC.

The rearrangement joins TRBV7-8 to TRBJ2-2; D is unresolved. CDR3 length equals 11 residues. Germline-derived CDR1 and CDR2 are SGHVS and FQNEAQ. Trimming shortened V by 8 bases and J by 6 bases, and 7 bases separated the two germline ends. CDR3 nucleotides: TGTGCCAGCCCGGTCGCCGGGGAGCTGTTTTTT. The encoded protein is CASPVAGELFF. The full variable domain, in which reference TRBV7-8 and TRBJ2-2 provide the parts outside the CDR3, is GAGVSQSPRYKVAKRGQDVALRCDPISGHVSLFWYQQALGQGPEFLTYFQNEAQLDKSGLPSDRFFAERPEGSVSTLKIQRTQQEDSAVYLCASPVAGELFFGEGSRLTVL.

V usage is TRBV7-2 and J usage is TRBJ2-1; 9 positions match TRBD2. The germline V gene encodes CDR1 SGHTA and CDR2 FQGNSA. V lost 1 base, J lost 7 bases, and 5 bases stayed unmatched. The CDR3 has 15 amino acids. CDR3 region: CASSLGGGAWNEQFF. In nucleotides, the CDR3 is TGTGCCAGCAGCTTAGGCGGGGGGGCCTGGAATGAGCAGTTCTTC.

The chain is built from TRBV14 and TRBJ2-3; TRBD1 agrees at 8 bases. V lost 2 bases to trimming and J lost 4 bases; unmatched junction nucleotides: 2. CDR3 length equals 14 residues. Germline lookup yields CDR1 SGHDN and CDR2 FVKESK. This CDR3 is CASSQWTGPDTQYF. The CDR3 DNA sequence: TGTGCCAGCAGCCAATGGACAGGGCCAGATACGCAGTATTTT.

The chain is built from TRBV7-8 and TRBJ1-5; perhaps TRBD1 as D (5 bases). Germline assignment: CDR1 SGHVS and CDR2 FQNEAQ. V lost 3 bases to trimming and J lost 5 bases, with 14 bases between them. The CDR3 spans 15 residues. CDR3 amino acids: CASSFDGASDQPQHF. CDR3 coding DNA: TGTGCCAGCAGCTTTGACGGGGCGAGCGATCAGCCCCAGCATTTT.

This clonotype was recorded at least ten times. V usage is TRBV6-6 and J usage is TRBJ1-2; D is unresolved. CDR1 and CDR2 from the germline V gene are MNHNY and SVGAGI (reference sequence). This CDR3 is 14 amino acids long. V was clipped by 1 base and J by 3 bases, with 9 bases between them. In DNA form, the CDR3 reads TGTGCCAGCAGTTACTTCCCAGAAGACTATGGCTACACCTTC. Protein product: CASSYFPEDYGYTF.

This clonotype occurred a few times. The chain uses TRBV7-3 and TRBJ2-4, with D possibly being TRBD1 or TRBD2 (5 bases each). The germline V and J ends were trimmed by 3 bases and 16 bases, with 16 bases remaining between them. Germline V gene data show CDR1 as SGHTA and CDR2 as FQGTGA. This CDR3 spans 12 amino acids. In nucleotides, the CDR3 is TGTGCCAGCAGCTTTGCTAGGGGACCTCTTTACTTC. Amino acids: CASSFARGPLYF.

This clonotype has at least ten counts. The chain employs TRBV5-1 and TRBJ1-1; no firm D call. CDR1 is SGHRS and CDR2 is YFSETQ in the germline V gene. The V and J ends lost 6 bases and 3 bases respectively, with 15 bases between them. CDR3 size: 14 residues. The DNA of the CDR3 is TGCGCCAGCACTCACGGGGTGCGGGACACTGAAGCTTTCTTT. Translating it yields CASTHGVRDTEAFF.

This chain connects TRBV7-3 to TRBJ2-1, with D tentatively TRBD2 (6 bases). Trimming removed 5 bases at V and 9 bases at J, with 14 bases between. The CDR3 has 13 residues. CDR1 is SGHTA and CDR2 is FQGTGA in the germline V gene. CDR3 residues: CASSPLGGVEQFF. CDR3 sequence (DNA): TGTGCCAGCAGCCCCCTTGGCGGGGTTGAGCAGTTCTTC.